The rows below give T cell receptor beta chains drawn from one sample of a study of CD8 T cells in Susac syndrome. TCRdb used MiXCR to reprocess the immunoSEQ multiplex PCR reads, holding one entry per CDR3 protein. The sample has 150,000 to 200,000 distinct CDR3 sequences; 85% to 95% are singletons. The sample was CD4+ T cells from PBMCs. These receptors came from a human donor in good health. The CDR3 runs from the conserved cysteine through the conserved F or W. A D gene is named only where the DNA matches it firmly. Rows give clone size only sometimes, using once, few, many, or a class for an expanded clone.

d_gene: TRBD1
v_gene: TRBV4-1
abundance: -
j_gene: TRBJ2-2
CDR3aa: CASETGTGGTGELFF
CDR3nt: TGCGCCAGTGAGACCGGGACAGGGGGCACCGGGGAGCTGTTTTTT

d_gene: TRBD2
v_gene: TRBV3-1
abundance: -
j_gene: TRBJ2-5
CDR3aa: CASSLGTSKVQYF
CDR3nt: TGTGCCAGCAGCCTTGGGACTAGCAAGGTCCAGTACTTC

d_gene: TRBD1
v_gene: TRBV29-1
abundance: -
j_gene: TRBJ2-1
CDR3aa: CSAVRTGGYNEQFF
CDR3nt: TGCAGCGCAGTCCGGACAGGGGGCTACAATGAGCAGTTCTTC

d_gene: -
v_gene: TRBV27
abundance: -
j_gene: TRBJ2-6
CDR3aa: CASSPEWSGANVLTF
CDR3nt: TGTGCCAGCAGTCCAGAGTGGTCTGGGGCCAACGTCCTGACTTTC

d_gene: -
v_gene: TRBV5-1
abundance: -
j_gene: TRBJ1-2
CDR3aa: CASSLEDGGGYTF
CDR3nt: TGCGCCAGCAGCTTGGAGGACGGCGGGGGCTACACCTTC

d_gene: -
v_gene: TRBV2
abundance: once
j_gene: TRBJ1-1
CDR3aa: CASSETMTGGTEAFF
CDR3nt: TGTGCCAGCAGTGAAACCATGACAGGAGGTACTGAAGCTTTCTTT

d_gene: -
v_gene: TRBV27
abundance: -
j_gene: TRBJ1-1
CDR3aa: CASSLSIGQGNTEAFF
CDR3nt: TGTGCCAGCAGTTTATCGATAGGGCAGGGGAACACTGAAGCTTTCTTT

d_gene: -
v_gene: TRBV20-1
abundance: once
j_gene: TRBJ2-5
CDR3aa: CSARETGRQETQYF
CDR3nt: TGCAGTGCTAGAGAAACGGGACGTCAAGAGACCCAGTACTTC

d_gene: -
v_gene: TRBV5-1
abundance: few
j_gene: TRBJ2-3
CDR3aa: CASSPLAGTQYF
CDR3nt: TGCGCCAGCAGCCCCCTGGCGGGGACGCAGTATTTT

d_gene: -
v_gene: TRBV18
abundance: -
j_gene: TRBJ1-1
CDR3aa: CASSPDDSQRAFF
CDR3nt: TGTGCCAGCTCACCAGACGACTCTCAGCGAGCTTTCTTT

d_gene: -
v_gene: TRBV29-1
abundance: -
j_gene: TRBJ2-7
CDR3aa: CSVEGAAPAPYGQYF
CDR3nt: TGCAGCGTTGAAGGGGCAGCCCCAGCCCCCTACGGGCAGTACTTC

d_gene: -
v_gene: TRBV29-1
abundance: -
j_gene: TRBJ2-1
CDR3aa: CSGNSDRMDNEQFF
CDR3nt: TGCAGCGGGAATTCGGACAGAATGGACAATGAGCAGTTCTTC

d_gene: -
v_gene: TRBV15
abundance: -
j_gene: TRBJ1-5
CDR3aa: CATSRSLLQGASNQPQHF
CDR3nt: TGTGCCACCAGCAGATCCTTGTTACAGGGTGCGAGCAATCAGCCCCAGCATTTT

d_gene: TRBD2
v_gene: TRBV19
abundance: -
j_gene: TRBJ2-2
CDR3aa: CASRGTSRTGELFF
CDR3nt: TGTGCCAGTCGGGGGACTAGCAGGACCGGGGAGCTGTTTTTT

d_gene: -
v_gene: TRBV29-1
abundance: -
j_gene: TRBJ2-5
CDR3aa: CSVEGRQLETQYF
CDR3nt: TGCAGCGTTGAAGGTCGACAGTTAGAGACCCAGTACTTC

d_gene: -
v_gene: TRBV5-1
abundance: -
j_gene: TRBJ2-1
CDR3aa: CASSLGGLNEQFF
CDR3nt: TGCGCCAGCAGCTTGGGAGGCCTAAATGAGCAGTTCTTC

d_gene: -
v_gene: TRBV18
abundance: -
j_gene: TRBJ2-3
CDR3aa: CASSRLKDTQYF
CDR3nt: TGTGCCAGCTCACGGCTCAAAGATACGCAGTATTTT

d_gene: TRBD1
v_gene: TRBV5-6
abundance: once
j_gene: TRBJ1-1
CDR3aa: CASSLAQGAAGTEAFF
CDR3nt: TGTGCCAGCAGCTTGGCGCAGGGGGCAGCTGGCACTGAAGCTTTCTTT

d_gene: -
v_gene: TRBV4-1
abundance: -
j_gene: TRBJ1-5
CDR3aa: CASSQESAYSNQPQHF
CDR3nt: TGCGCCAGCAGCCAAGAGTCAGCTTATAGCAATCAGCCCCAGCATTTT

d_gene: -
v_gene: TRBV6-5
abundance: -
j_gene: TRBJ2-1
CDR3aa: CASRKQVDEQFF
CDR3nt: TGTGCCAGCAGGAAACAGGTTGATGAGCAGTTCTTC

d_gene: -
v_gene: TRBV7-2
abundance: -
j_gene: TRBJ1-6
CDR3aa: CASSLAPGGPLHF
CDR3nt: TGTGCCAGCAGCTTAGCGCCCGGTGGACCCCTCCACTTT

d_gene: -
v_gene: TRBV7-9
abundance: -
j_gene: TRBJ1-1
CDR3aa: CASSSARGTEAFF
CDR3nt: TGTGCCAGCAGCTCCGCCAGAGGAACTGAAGCTTTCTTT

d_gene: -
v_gene: TRBV5-4
abundance: -
j_gene: TRBJ2-4
CDR3aa: CASSSEGGKNIQYF
CDR3nt: TGTGCCAGCAGCTCCGAGGGTGGCAAAAACATTCAGTACTTC

d_gene: TRBD1
v_gene: TRBV5-1
abundance: -
j_gene: TRBJ2-7
CDR3aa: CASSRTGIYEQYF
CDR3nt: TGCGCCAGCAGCCGGACAGGGATCTACGAGCAGTACTTC

d_gene: TRBD1
v_gene: TRBV20-1
abundance: -
j_gene: TRBJ2-1
CDR3aa: CSARPGQGAYNEQFF
CDR3nt: TGCAGTGCTAGACCCGGCCAGGGGGCATACAATGAGCAGTTCTTC

d_gene: TRBD1
v_gene: TRBV3-1
abundance: -
j_gene: TRBJ1-2
CDR3aa: CASRDKTGGGGYTF
CDR3nt: TGTGCCAGCAGGGATAAGACAGGGGGCGGTGGCTACACCTTC

d_gene: -
v_gene: TRBV29-1
abundance: -
j_gene: TRBJ1-4
CDR3aa: CSVEITATNEKLFF
CDR3nt: TGCAGCGTTGAAATTACAGCAACTAATGAAAAACTGTTTTTT

d_gene: TRBD2
v_gene: TRBV7-2
abundance: -
j_gene: TRBJ2-1
CDR3aa: CASRTSKNEQFF
CDR3nt: TGTGCCAGCAGGACTAGCAAAAATGAGCAGTTCTTC

d_gene: TRBD2
v_gene: TRBV5-1
abundance: -
j_gene: TRBJ2-4
CDR3aa: CASSTGGQAKNIQYF
CDR3nt: TGCGCCAGCAGCACGGGGGGTCAGGCCAAAAACATTCAGTACTTC

d_gene: TRBD1
v_gene: TRBV7-2
abundance: -
j_gene: TRBJ1-4
CDR3aa: CASSRTGNFEKLFF
CDR3nt: TGTGCCAGCAGCCGGACAGGGAATTTCGAAAAACTGTTTTTT

d_gene: -
v_gene: TRBV28
abundance: -
j_gene: TRBJ1-2
CDR3aa: CASSGGYGYTF
CDR3nt: TGTGCCAGCAGTGGCGGCTATGGCTACACCTTC

d_gene: -
v_gene: TRBV19
abundance: -
j_gene: TRBJ2-3
CDR3aa: CASSADRNTQYF
CDR3nt: TGTGCCAGTAGTGCCGACCGGAATACGCAGTATTTT

d_gene: -
v_gene: TRBV9
abundance: -
j_gene: TRBJ1-2
CDR3aa: CASSKEGSPNYGYTF
CDR3nt: TGTGCCAGCAGCAAAGAGGGGTCCCCCAACTATGGCTACACCTTC

d_gene: TRBD1
v_gene: TRBV19
abundance: -
j_gene: TRBJ1-1
CDR3aa: CAIKRTGNTEVFF
CDR3nt: TGTGCCATAAAACGGACAGGGAACACTGAAGTTTTCTTT

d_gene: TRBD1
v_gene: TRBV20-1
abundance: -
j_gene: TRBJ1-1
CDR3aa: CSARRMTGGHTEAFF
CDR3nt: TGCAGTGCCAGACGAATGACAGGGGGCCACACTGAAGCTTTCTTT

d_gene: TRBD2
v_gene: TRBV10-3
abundance: -
j_gene: TRBJ2-1
CDR3aa: CAISDPRAGGSNEQFF
CDR3nt: TGTGCCATCAGTGATCCCCGAGCGGGGGGTTCGAATGAGCAGTTCTTC

d_gene: TRBD1
v_gene: TRBV12-5
abundance: -
j_gene: TRBJ1-1
CDR3aa: CASGLGDRGTEAFF
CDR3nt: TGTGCTAGTGGTTTGGGGGACAGGGGCACTGAAGCTTTCTTT

d_gene: -
v_gene: TRBV20-1
abundance: -
j_gene: TRBJ1-1
CDR3aa: CSARDSGPRITEAFF
CDR3nt: TGCAGTGCTAGAGATTCTGGCCCCCGGATCACTGAAGCTTTCTTT

d_gene: TRBD1
v_gene: TRBV7-3
abundance: -
j_gene: TRBJ1-2
CDR3aa: CASSRDRVTNYGYTF
CDR3nt: TGTGCCAGCAGCCGGGACAGGGTTACAAACTATGGCTACACCTTC

d_gene: -
v_gene: TRBV12-3/TRBV12-4
abundance: -
j_gene: TRBJ1-5
CDR3aa: CASSLRTQGQPQHF
CDR3nt: TGTGCCAGCAGTTTAAGGACGCAGGGTCAGCCCCAGCATTTT

d_gene: -
v_gene: TRBV2
abundance: -
j_gene: TRBJ1-3
CDR3aa: CASSESGPSSGNTIYF
CDR3nt: TGTGCCAGCAGTGAATCTGGCCCGAGCTCTGGAAACACCATATATTTT

d_gene: -
v_gene: TRBV12-3/TRBV12-4
abundance: once
j_gene: TRBJ1-3
CDR3aa: CASLVGSGNTIYF
CDR3nt: TGTGCCAGCCTGGTAGGCTCTGGAAACACCATATATTTT

d_gene: -
v_gene: TRBV3-1
abundance: -
j_gene: TRBJ1-1
CDR3aa: CASSQDLSPPGMNTEAFF
CDR3nt: TGTGCCAGCAGCCAAGATCTTTCCCCGCCGGGGATGAACACTGAAGCTTTCTTT

d_gene: -
v_gene: TRBV19
abundance: -
j_gene: TRBJ2-4
CDR3aa: CASSIGGLTKNIQYF
CDR3nt: TGTGCCAGTAGTATTGGAGGGCTGACCAAAAACATTCAGTACTTC

d_gene: -
v_gene: TRBV3-1
abundance: -
j_gene: TRBJ1-1
CDR3aa: CASSPNLGSWTEAFF
CDR3nt: TGTGCCAGCAGCCCCAACCTGGGATCCTGGACTGAAGCTTTCTTT

d_gene: -
v_gene: TRBV19
abundance: -
j_gene: TRBJ2-2
CDR3aa: CASSIPPPNTGELFF
CDR3nt: TGTGCCAGTAGTATTCCCCCCCCAAACACCGGGGAGCTGTTTTTT

d_gene: -
v_gene: TRBV5-1
abundance: -
j_gene: TRBJ2-3
CDR3aa: CASSLERGTQYF
CDR3nt: TGCGCCAGCAGCTTGGAGAGAGGTACGCAGTATTTT

d_gene: -
v_gene: TRBV5-1
abundance: -
j_gene: TRBJ1-1
CDR3aa: CASSFGMSQGRDTEAFF
CDR3nt: TGCGCCAGCAGCTTCGGGATGAGCCAAGGGAGGGACACTGAAGCTTTCTTT

d_gene: -
v_gene: TRBV20-1
abundance: -
j_gene: TRBJ1-5
CDR3aa: CSAREGGGQPQHF
CDR3nt: TGCAGTGCTAGAGAGGGGGGCGGTCAGCCCCAGCATTTT

d_gene: -
v_gene: TRBV11-2
abundance: -
j_gene: TRBJ2-3
CDR3aa: CASSREDTQYF
CDR3nt: TGTGCCAGCAGCCGCGAAGACACGCAGTATTTT

d_gene: -
v_gene: TRBV2
abundance: -
j_gene: TRBJ2-7
CDR3aa: CASRGWGTGSYEQYF
CDR3nt: TGTGCCAGCAGGGGGTGGGGCACCGGATCCTACGAGCAGTACTTC

d_gene: -
v_gene: TRBV7-7
abundance: few
j_gene: TRBJ1-4
CDR3aa: CASSLGRGEKLFF
CDR3nt: TGTGCTAGCAGCTTAGGGCGGGGCGAAAAACTGTTTTTT